The 17 T cell receptor beta chains reported below all come from one sample, sequenced in a study of blood T cell repertoires in COVID-19. Profiling relied on immunoSEQ multiplex PCR, and the TCRdb table lists in-frame clones only, not all of them. The sample shows about 160,000 clones, approximately 95% of them seen only once. Sequenced: peripheral blood. The receptors were gathered from a woman in her 50s with acute or convalescent COVID-19.

The rearrangement links TRBV5-1 to TRBJ1-6, with 11 bases matching TRBD1. Looked up from germline, CDR1 is SGHRS and CDR2 is YFSETQ. V lost 1 base and J lost 9; bases outside the gene matches: 15. This CDR3 is 19 amino acids long. CDR3 residues: CASSLYPHGQGAYGSPLHF. As DNA, the CDR3 is TGCGCCAGCAGCTTGTACCCCCACGGACAGGGGGCCTACGGTTCACCCCTCCACTTT.

This rearrangement joins TRBV5-4 to TRBJ2-2; possibly TRBD1 for D (5 bases). CDR3 length: 15 residues. Between the trimmed V and J ends, which lost 0 bases and 7 bases, there was a span of 13 bases. In germline, CDR1 is SGHNT, CDR2 YYREEE (reference sequence). The CDR3 sequence is CASSLAFGADGELFF. CDR3 DNA sequence: TGTGCCAGCAGCTTGGCCTTTGGGGCGGACGGGGAGCTGTTTTTT.

The chain joins TRBV5-4 to TRBJ1-1; TRBD1 matches at 7 bases. CDR3 size: 16 residues. V shed 0 bases, J shed 2 bases, and the junction held 7 bases outside the gene matches. Per germline, CDR1 SGHNT and CDR2 YYREEE (reference sequence). CDR3 region: CASSLGRGQQNTEAFF. The DNA of the CDR3 is TGTGCCAGCAGCTTGGGCCGGGGACAGCAAAACACTGAAGCTTTCTTT.

The chain links TRBV7-9 to TRBJ1-2; D gene ambiguous. Trimming left V 2 bases short and J 2 bases short, with 15 bases between. The length of the CDR3 is 16 residues. The V gene's germline CDR1 is SEHNR and CDR2 FQNEAQ (reference sequence). CDR3 sequence: CASSLHGYSGNYGYTF. As DNA, the CDR3 is TGTGCCAGCAGCTTACACGGATACAGCGGGAACTATGGCTACACCTTC. The full variable domain, completed using reference TRBV7-9 and TRBJ1-2, is DTGVSQNPRHKITKRGQNVTFRCDPISEHNRLYWYRQTLGQGPEFLTYFQNEAQLEKSRLLSDRFSAERPKGSFSTLEIQRTEQGDSAMYLCASSLHGYSGNYGYTFGSGTRLTVV.

The chain couples TRBV6-2 or TRBV6-3 to TRBJ1-5; a weak D match, TRBD1 (5 bases). CDR3 length: 14 amino acids. Trimming removed 2 bases from V and 7 bases from J, with 12 bases in between. Germline CDR1 and CDR2: MNHEY and SVGEGT. The CDR3 here is CASSYGGTRQPQHF. The CDR3 DNA follows: TGTGCCAGCAGTTACGGGGGGACTCGACAGCCCCAGCATTTT.

The chain couples TRBV4-2 to TRBJ1-4; D unresolved. Trimming took off 1 base at V and 4 bases at J, with 10 bases between the two ends. This CDR3 has 15 amino acids. Germline V gene lookup returns CDR1 LGHNA and CDR2 YNFKEQ. CDR3 protein: CASSQVSEFNEKLFF. The CDR3 DNA sequence: TGTGCCAGCAGCCAAGTAAGCGAATTTAATGAAAAACTGTTTTTT.

This sequence joins TRBV24-1 and TRBJ2-3, with a possible D match to TRBD2 (5 bases). The ends were cut back, 5 bases at V and 10 bases at J, with 15 bases in the middle. The length of the CDR3 is 13 residues. Looked up from germline, CDR1 is KGHDR and CDR2 is SFDVKD. CDR3 amino acids: CATSGYVEVAQYF. For the CDR3, the DNA is TGTGCCACCAGTGGTTACGTGGAGGTCGCGCAGTATTTT.

This clone is a singleton in its sample. DNA of the CDR3: TGTGCCACCAGCAGAGCCCGAGGGGGAGAGCAGTTCTTC. Amino acid sequence: CATSRARGGEQFF. The chain combines TRBV15 with TRBJ2-1, with D perhaps TRBD1 (6 bases). The germline V and J ends were trimmed by 1 base and 10 bases, with 11 bases remaining between them. Germline values: CDR1 LNHNV, CDR2 YYDKDF (reference sequence). The length of the CDR3 is 13 residues. The variable domain in full, with the rest retrieved from reference TRBV15 and TRBJ2-1, is DAMVIQNPRYQVTQFGKPVTLSCSQTLNHNVMYWYQQKSSQAPKLLFHYYDKDFNNEADTPDNFQSRRPNTSFCFLDIRSPGLGDTAMYLCATSRARGGEQFFGPGTRLTVL.

This clone has only a few counts. The chain employs TRBV6-4 and TRBJ2-3; 7 positions match TRBD1. CDR3 length: 16 residues. Unmatched junction bases numbered 3, after V lost 0 bases and J lost 0 bases. Germline loops: CDR1 MRHNA, CDR2 SNTAGT. The CDR3: CASSDSGTVSTDTQYF. CDR3 DNA: TGTGCCAGCAGTGACTCCGGGACAGTGAGCACAGATACGCAGTATTTT.

The chain links TRBV3-1 (or the pseudogene TRBV3-2) to TRBJ2-7; the D is unclear. Per the germline V gene, CDR1 is LGHDT and CDR2 is YNNKEL (reference sequence). V was cut by 1 base and J by 3 bases, with 7 bases left in between. The length of the CDR3 is 13 residues. CDR3 loop: CASSQVPGYEQYF. The CDR3 coding sequence is TGTGCCAGCAGCCAAGTGCCAGGCTACGAGCAGTACTTC.

The CDR3 DNA reads TGCGCCAGCAGCCGACAGGGGGTGGAAACTGAAGCTTTCTTT. It translates to CASSRQGVETEAFF. J is TRBJ1-1 and V is TRBV4-1; TRBD1 matches at 9 bases. J lost 5 bases, V lost 4 bases, and 5 bases had no gene match. From germline, CDR1 is MGHRA and CDR2 YSYEKL. This CDR3 contains 14 residues.

The CDR3 protein is CASSQAIGLGGEQFF. The CDR3 bases are TGTGCCAGCAGCCAAGCCATAGGACTAGGCGGTGAGCAGTTCTTC. This rearrangement joins TRBV4-2 to TRBJ2-1; 7 nucleotides agree with TRBD2. J was trimmed by 9 bases and V by 1 base; bases with no gene match: 9. The CDR3 contains 15 residues. Germline V gives CDR1 LGHNA, CDR2 YNFKEQ.

This chain uses TRBV19 with TRBJ1-5; 9 nucleotides align to TRBD1. Germline values: CDR1 LNHDA, CDR2 SQIVND (reference sequence). After removal of 5 bases from V and 6 bases from J, the junction contained 11 bases not matched to a gene. CDR3 length equals 16 residues. CDR3 sequence: CASSSLDRGGPQPQHF. The CDR3 DNA reads as TGTGCCAGTAGTTCCCTGGACAGGGGTGGCCCTCAGCCCCAGCATTTT.

This rearrangement joins TRBV25-1 to TRBJ1-1; D perhaps matches TRBD1 (6 bases). Deletions cut 8 bases from V and 4 bases from J, with 14 bases between. The CDR3 is made up of 13 amino acids. Per germline, CDR1 MGHDK and CDR2 SYGVNS. The CDR3 loop reads CASGTSPFTEAFF. For the CDR3, the DNA is TGTGCCAGCGGGACATCTCCCTTCACTGAAGCTTTCTTT.

The V and J genes are TRBV10-1 and TRBJ2-6; 10 nucleotides agree with TRBD1. The junction had 6 bases not matched to a gene; V was cut back by 5 bases and J by 2 bases. The CDR3 spans 17 residues. Germline V gene sequence: CDR1 WNHNN, CDR2 SYGVQD (reference sequence). The CDR3 bases are TGCGCCAGCAGTTTACCGGGACAGGGGCCTGGGGCCAACGTCCTGACTTTC. Its translation is CASSLPGQGPGANVLTF.

The chain recombines TRBV5-8 with TRBJ2-3; D possibly corresponds to TRBD1 (6 bases). Germline CDR1 reads SGHTS; CDR2 reads YDEGEE. The V end was cut by 0 bases, the J end by 1 base, with 12 bases between. The CDR3 spans 16 residues. This CDR3 is CASSLVGAGGTDTQYF. Written as DNA, the CDR3 is TGTGCCAGCAGCTTGGTCGGGGCAGGGGGCACAGATACGCAGTATTTT.

This chain connects TRBV30 to TRBJ2-1; no definite D call. Trimming removed 3 bases at V and 5 bases at J, with 11 bases between. The germline V gene has CDR1 GTSNPN and CDR2 SVGIG (reference sequence). The CDR3 has 13 amino acids. The CDR3 sequence is CAWSHPPNNEQFF. Here the CDR3 DNA reads TGTGCCTGGAGCCATCCCCCTAACAATGAGCAGTTCTTC.